Shown below are 31 T cell receptor beta chains from a single sample sequenced in a study of T-cell memory formation after mild COVID-19. One entry per CDR3 protein results from TCRdb running MiXCR on the 5' RACE reads. This sample has approximately 100,000 distinct CDR3 sequences, with over 15% found just once. Sequenced: PBMCs or a T cell subset sorted from them (not recorded which). These receptor sequences come from an adult woman who had mild COVID-19 (a few samples of this study predate the infection). Cell type and time point are not known.

This clonotype was observed a few times. V is TRBV15 and J is TRBJ2-3; 12 nucleotides align to TRBD2. The V gene's germline CDR1 is LNHNV and CDR2 YYDKDF (reference sequence). The V gene end was trimmed by 5 bases and the J gene end by 5 bases; junction bases not matched to a gene: 5. The CDR3 length is 15 residues. CDR3 in amino acids: CATSFLAGGLDTQYF. In nucleotides, the CDR3 is TGTGCCACCAGCTTCCTAGCGGGGGGGTTAGATACGCAGTATTTT.

This clonotype occurred many times. This rearrangement joins TRBV5-6 to TRBJ2-2; possible D gene TRBD1, 6 bases. V was shortened by 4 bases and J by 6 bases, with 19 bases between the two germline ends. The CDR3 has 16 amino acids. Germline loops: CDR1 SGHDT, CDR2 YYEEEE. The CDR3 sequence: CASSDPKKTGPGELFF. In nucleotides, the CDR3 is TGTGCCAGCAGCGACCCAAAAAAGACAGGCCCCGGGGAGCTGTTTTTT.

The gene calls are TRBV4-3 and TRBJ2-1; 7 positions agree with TRBD2. Looked up from germline, CDR1 is LGHNA and CDR2 is YSLEER. The ends lost 6 bases at V and 2 bases at J; junction bases unmatched: 4. This CDR3 region has 14 residues. In nucleotides, the CDR3 is TGCGCCAGCAGTCCTGCGGGAGCCTACAATGAGCAGTTCTTC. Translated: CASSPAGAYNEQFF.

The chain employs TRBV20-1 and TRBJ2-1; 10 bases match TRBD2. Germline V gene lookup returns CDR1 DFQATT and CDR2 SNEGSKA (reference sequence). CDR3 size: 16 residues. After removal of 3 bases from V and 5 bases from J, the junction contained 10 bases not matched to a gene. CDR3 region: CSASQFSGRLDNEQFF. CDR3 DNA: TGCAGTGCTAGCCAGTTTAGCGGGAGGCTCGACAATGAGCAGTTCTTC.

The chain links TRBV19 to TRBJ1-1, with 7 nucleotides matching TRBD1. The CDR3 extends over 14 amino acids. V shed 2 bases, J shed 6 bases, and the junction held 6 bases outside the gene matches. Germline V lookup: CDR1 LNHDA, CDR2 SQIVND (reference sequence). CDR3 bases: TGTGCCAGTAGTATAAAAGGAGGGGGCCCTGAAGCTTTCTTT. Translated: CASSIKGGGPEAFF.

The chain links TRBV4-3 to TRBJ2-3, with D perhaps being TRBD1 or TRBD2 (5 bases each). CDR3 length equals 17 residues. Trimming removed 0 bases at V and 0 bases at J, with 13 bases between. CDR1 LGHNA and CDR2 YSLEER come from the germline V gene. The CDR3 coding sequence is TGCGCCAGCAGCCAAGATCTGGGACCCTCTAGCACAGATACGCAGTATTTT. This translates into CASSQDLGPSSTDTQYF.

This clonotype was seen only a few times. V and J are TRBV7-8 and TRBJ2-7, with 12 bases that match TRBD2. Germline trimming cut 4 bases from V and 5 bases from J; bases unmatched to any gene: 6. Germline V gene lookup returns CDR1 SGHVS and CDR2 FQNEAQ. The CDR3 covers 15 residues. The chain's CDR3 is CASSSTSGGWDEQYF. The CDR3 DNA reads TGTGCCAGCAGCTCCACTAGCGGGGGGTGGGACGAGCAGTACTTC.

This clonotype has a handful of counts. The chain combines TRBV7-6 with TRBJ2-1; unclear D gene. The CDR3 length is 17 residues. Germline CDR1 and CDR2: SGHVS and FNYEAQ. V was pared by 1 base and J by 4 bases, with 17 bases between. The CDR3 protein is CASSLEAGGNLYNEQFF. For the CDR3, the DNA is TGTGCCAGCAGCTTAGAGGCCGGTGGGAATCTTTACAATGAGCAGTTCTTC.

The J gene is TRBJ2-7, the V gene TRBV27; D uncertain. The ends were cut back, 2 bases at V and 4 bases at J, with 9 bases in the middle. CDR1 and CDR2 from the germline V gene are MNHEY and SMNVEV (reference sequence). The CDR3 is made up of 13 amino acids. CDR3 sequence (DNA): TGTGCCAGCAGTTTAGGAACACAGTACGAGCAGTACTTC. This encodes CASSLGTQYEQYF.

The chain combines TRBV29-1 with TRBJ2-7; 8 bases are shared with TRBD1. This CDR3 is built from 17 residues. V lost 2 bases and J lost 3; bases outside the gene matches: 15. Germline V CDR1 and CDR2: SQVTM, ANQGSEA. CDR3 region: CSVEWAGGPTPHYEQYF. Written as DNA, the CDR3 is TGCAGCGTTGAATGGGCAGGGGGCCCCACGCCCCACTACGAGCAGTACTTC.

The CDR3 DNA reads TGTGCCTGGAGTGTATCACTAGCGGGAGGCTCTGACGGGGAGCTGTTTTTT. Its translation: CAWSVSLAGGSDGELFF. The chain joins TRBV30 to TRBJ2-2; 12 bases match TRBD2. From germline, CDR1 is GTSNPN and CDR2 SVGIG (reference sequence). V dropped 0 bases and J dropped 7; count of bases not matched to a gene: 9. The CDR3 is 17 residues long.

Ten or more counts support this clonotype. The V and J genes are TRBV4-1 and TRBJ2-3; D ambiguous. Germline V gene sequence: CDR1 MGHRA, CDR2 YSYEKL. Trimming left V 4 bases short and J 5 bases short, with 10 bases between. The CDR3 has 13 residues. CDR3 nucleotides: TGCGCCAGCAGCCGAGTGGTGGGAGATACGCAGTATTTT. This encodes CASSRVVGDTQYF.

This clonotype came up a few times. The V call is TRBV4-1, the J call TRBJ1-1, with D maybe TRBD1 (5 bases). The CDR3 sequence is 15 residues long. V lost 6 bases and J lost 4, with 18 bases in between. Germline V gene lookup returns CDR1 MGHRA and CDR2 YSYEKL. CDR3 loop: CASSQNAGIGTEAFF. The CDR3 nucleotides read TGCGCCAGCAGTCAGAATGCAGGGATCGGCACTGAAGCTTTCTTT.

Relative to its sample, this clonotype is medium-sized (0.01 to 0.1%). This CDR3 reads CASSLVAGGADTQYF. CDR3 nucleotides: TGTGCCAGCAGCTTAGTAGCAGGGGGCGCAGATACGCAGTATTTT. The chain carries TRBV7-6 and TRBJ2-3; TRBD1 aligns across 8 bases. This CDR3 has 15 amino acids. Unmatched junction bases numbered 4, after V lost 1 base and J lost 4 bases. Germline CDR1 is SGHVS and CDR2 is FNYEAQ.

The rearrangement links TRBV9 to TRBJ1-1, with 7 bases fitting TRBD1. This CDR3 contains 13 residues. Trimming removed 5 bases from V and 3 bases from J; junction bases left unmatched: 4. Germline CDR1 is SGDLS and CDR2 is YYNGEE. The CDR3 here is CASSAGTDTEAFF. The CDR3 DNA is TGTGCCAGCAGTGCCGGGACAGACACTGAAGCTTTCTTT.

The genes are TRBV2 and TRBJ1-4, with D uncertain. Looked up from germline, CDR1 is SNHLY and CDR2 is FYNNEI. This CDR3 has 15 amino acids. V shed 7 bases and J shed 5 bases, with 17 bases lying between them. The CDR3 coding sequence is TGTGCCAGCAAGCGATTCCGGGCACAAAATGAAAAACTGTTTTTT. Translating it yields CASKRFRAQNEKLFF. Supplemented by reference TRBV2 and TRBJ1-4, the full variable domain reads EPEVTQTPSHQVTQMGQEVILRCVPISNHLYFYWYRQILGQKVEFLVSFYNNEISEKSEIFDDQFSVERPDGSNFTLKIRSTKLEDSAMYFCASKRFRAQNEKLFFGSGTQLSVL.

This clonotype was picked up a small number of times. CDR3 sequence (DNA): TGCAGTGCTAGAGCAGGGGACATCGAGCAGTACTTC. Its translation: CSARAGDIEQYF. The genes are TRBV20-1 and TRBJ2-7, with a possible D match to TRBD1 (6 bases). Germline CDR1 is DFQATT and CDR2 is SNEGSKA (reference sequence). CDR3 length: 12 amino acids. The V and J ends lost 1 base and 6 bases respectively, with 10 bases between them.

This clonotype has just a few counts. V is TRBV15 and J is TRBJ2-7; D may be TRBD1 or TRBD2 (5 bases each). The CDR3 is 15 amino acids. CDR1 is LNHNV, CDR2 YYDKDF, per germline (reference sequence). Trimming took 4 bases from V and 3 from J, leaving 16 bases between them. Here the CDR3 DNA reads TGTGCCACCAGCACCCTCCCGGGACCAAGCTACGAGCAGTACTTC. It is translated as CATSTLPGPSYEQYF. The full variable domain, with the rest looked up from reference TRBV15 and TRBJ2-7, is DAMVIQNPRYQVTQFGKPVTLSCSQTLNHNVMYWYQQKSSQAPKLLFHYYDKDFNNEADTPDNFQSRRPNTSFCFLDIRSPGLGDTAMYLCATSTLPGPSYEQYFGPGTRLTVT.

This clonotype was counted between two and nine times. The chain links TRBV5-6 to TRBJ2-3, with 7 bases identical to TRBD2. Germline V gene data show CDR1 as SGHDT and CDR2 as YYEEEE. CDR3 length: 14 residues. Trimming cost V 3 bases and J 0 bases; bases outside gene matches: 1. The CDR3 bases are TGTGCCAGCAGCTCGGGGGGAAGCACAGATACGCAGTATTTT. Its translation: CASSSGGSTDTQYF.

V is TRBV12-3 or TRBV12-4 and J is TRBJ2-3, with 10 bases fitting TRBD2. The junction had 19 bases not matched to a gene; V was cut back by 6 bases and J by 4 bases. CDR3 length: 19 amino acids. This CDR3 reads CASSLGSGRAILEADTQYF. CDR3 DNA sequence: TGTGCCAGCAGCCTAGGGAGCGGGAGGGCCATATTAGAGGCAGATACGCAGTATTTT.

There are a few counts of this clonotype. The gene calls are TRBV18 and TRBJ2-7, with a weak D call TRBD2 (6 bases). Between the trimmed V and J ends, which lost 3 bases and 5 bases, there was a span of 14 bases. Germline V CDR1 and CDR2: KGHSH, LQKENI. The CDR3 is 14 amino acids. CDR3: CASSPIMGTHEQYF. For the CDR3, the DNA is TGTGCCAGCTCACCCATAATGGGGACTCACGAGCAGTACTTC.

The J gene is TRBJ2-1, the V gene TRBV6-5; no firm D call. The V gene lost 2 bases and the J gene lost 0 bases, with 8 bases spanning the gap. This CDR3 is built from 15 residues. CDR1 is MNHEY and CDR2 is SVGAGI in the germline V gene. In nucleotides, the CDR3 is TGTGCCAGCAGTTACAAGCAGAGCTCCTACAATGAGCAGTTCTTC. This sequence encodes CASSYKQSSYNEQFF.

In this sample, this clonotype turned up a few times. V and J are TRBV7-6 and TRBJ2-5; D not certain. The CDR3 length is 12 residues. Germline V CDR1 and CDR2: SGHVS, FNYEAQ. Trimming took off 5 bases at V and 5 bases at J, with 9 bases between the two ends. CDR3 in DNA: TGTGCCAGCAGCCCGTGGACGGAGACCCAGTACTTC. This encodes CASSPWTETQYF.

This clonotype occurred many times. The chain uses TRBV5-1 and TRBJ2-1; TRBD1 aligns across 7 bases. This CDR3 region has 16 residues. CDR1 is SGHRS, CDR2 YFSETQ, per germline. The J segment lost 2 bases and the V segment lost 4 bases, leaving 9 bases of the junction unmatched. The CDR3, as DNA: TGCGCCAGCAGCGAAAGACAGGGTCCCACCTACAATGAGCAGTTCTTC. It yields the protein CASSERQGPTYNEQFF.

The V call is TRBV6-5, the J call TRBJ2-5, with D possibly called TRBD1 or TRBD2 (5 bases each). The CDR3 runs to 14 residues. Germline V gene sequence: CDR1 MNHEY, CDR2 SVGAGI. The germline V and J ends were trimmed by 5 bases and 5 bases, with 15 bases remaining between them. The CDR3 is CASSGPGRVETQYF. CDR3 DNA sequence: TGTGCCAGCAGTGGTCCGGGACGGGTTGAGACCCAGTACTTC.

The rearrangement joins TRBV10-3 to TRBJ2-3; D unclear. This CDR3 spans 15 amino acids. V lost 0 bases and J lost 3, with 10 bases in between. Per the germline V gene, CDR1 is ENHRY and CDR2 is SYGVKD. The CDR3 nucleotides read TGTGCCATCAGTGAGTCGGCAACCGTAACAGATACGCAGTATTTT. It specifies CAISESATVTDTQYF.

This clonotype appeared a few times. The V and J genes are TRBV27 and TRBJ2-2; 13 bases agree with TRBD2. The CDR3 has 18 amino acids. The trim removed 4 bases at V and 7 bases at J, leaving 12 bases unmatched. The germline V gene encodes CDR1 MNHEY and CDR2 SMNVEV (reference sequence). CDR3 DNA: TGTGCCAGCAGTTCCCCAGTACTAGCGGGAGGGCCCGGCGGGGAGCTGTTTTTT. Its protein product is CASSSPVLAGGPGGELFF.

The gene calls are TRBV5-5 and TRBJ1-2, with TRBD1 as a possible D gene (5 bases). The CDR3 totals 16 residues. V gave up 5 bases and J gave up 2 bases, with 19 bases separating them. Germline V lookup: CDR1 SGHKS, CDR2 YYEKEE (reference sequence). The CDR3 DNA reads TGTGCCAGCAGTTTCCCCGGCATGGGGGAGAACTATGGCTACACCTTC. It translates to CASSFPGMGENYGYTF.

DNA for the CDR3: TGTGCCACCAGCAGAGAACTCGCTGGCGGGGAGCTGTTTTTT. Amino acid sequence: CATSRELAGGELFF. The rearrangement joins TRBV15 to TRBJ2-2, with D hard to call. The CDR3 is made up of 14 amino acids. V was cut by 0 bases and J by 7 bases, with 9 bases left in between. CDR1 is LNHNV, CDR2 YYDKDF, per germline (reference sequence). The full variable domain, rest sourced from reference TRBV15 and TRBJ2-2, is DAMVIQNPRYQVTQFGKPVTLSCSQTLNHNVMYWYQQKSSQAPKLLFHYYDKDFNNEADTPDNFQSRRPNTSFCFLDIRSPGLGDTAMYLCATSRELAGGELFFGEGSRLTVL.

The chain combines TRBV7-6 with TRBJ2-3; 8 bases line up with TRBD2. The length of the CDR3 is 15 residues. CDR1 is SGHVS and CDR2 is FNYEAQ in the germline V gene. Trimming at V came to 5 bases and at J to 2 bases, leaving 6 bases not matched to a gene. The CDR3 protein is CASSKLAGYTDTQYF. CDR3 nucleotides: TGTGCCAGCAGCAAGTTAGCGGGGTACACAGATACGCAGTATTTT.

This clonotype was observed at least ten times. The chain joins TRBV5-1 to TRBJ2-7, with 11 bases that match TRBD1. J was trimmed by 7 bases and V by 0 bases; bases with no gene match: 6. Germline assignment: CDR1 SGHRS and CDR2 YFSETQ. CDR3 length: 15 amino acids. CDR3 protein: CASSLDRTGGLEQYF. Written as DNA, the CDR3 is TGCGCCAGCAGCTTGGATCGGACAGGGGGCTTGGAGCAGTACTTC.